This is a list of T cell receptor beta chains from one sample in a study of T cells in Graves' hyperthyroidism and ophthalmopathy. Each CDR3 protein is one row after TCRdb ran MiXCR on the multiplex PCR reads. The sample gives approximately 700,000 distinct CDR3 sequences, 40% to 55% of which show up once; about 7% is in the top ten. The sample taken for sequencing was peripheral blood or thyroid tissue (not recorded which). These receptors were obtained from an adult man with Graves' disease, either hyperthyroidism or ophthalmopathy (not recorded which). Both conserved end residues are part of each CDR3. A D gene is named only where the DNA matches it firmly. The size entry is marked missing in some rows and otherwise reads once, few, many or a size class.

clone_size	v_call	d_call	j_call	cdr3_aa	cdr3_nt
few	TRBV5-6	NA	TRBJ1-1	CASSRIRDTEAFF	TGTGCCAGCAGCCGGATCCGGGACACTGAAGCTTTCTTT
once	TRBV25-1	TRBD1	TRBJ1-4	CASSVLTGDGEKLFF	TGTGCCAGCAGCGTACTCACAGGGGACGGTGAAAAACTGTTTTTT
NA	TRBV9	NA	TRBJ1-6	CASSVEGGDLSNSPLHF	TGTGCCAGCAGCGTAGAGGGGGGGGATTTATCTAATTCACCCCTCCACTTT
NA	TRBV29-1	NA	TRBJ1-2	CSYGGLPNGYTF	TGCAGTTACGGGGGACTTCCCAATGGCTACACCTTC
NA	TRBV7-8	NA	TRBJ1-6	CASSVGTVINSPLHF	TGTGCCAGCAGCGTGGGAACAGTCATTAATTCACCCCTCCACTTT
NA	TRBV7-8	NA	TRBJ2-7	CASSLGGFRSSYEQYF	TGTGCCAGCAGCTTAGGCGGGTTTCGTAGCTCCTACGAGCAGTACTTC
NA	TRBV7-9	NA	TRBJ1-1	CASSRSQVAFF	TGTGCCAGCAGCCGCTCGCAGGTAGCTTTCTTT
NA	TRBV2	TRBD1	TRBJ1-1	CASLQRTGVNTEAFF	TGTGCCAGCCTACAACGGACAGGGGTGAACACTGAAGCTTTCTTT
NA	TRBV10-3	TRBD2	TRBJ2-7	CAISRLADYVEQYF	TGTGCCATCAGCAGACTAGCAGACTACGTTGAGCAGTACTTC
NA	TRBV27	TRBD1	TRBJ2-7	CASKGQGSGQYF	TGTGCCAGCAAGGGACAGGGGAGTGGGCAGTACTTC
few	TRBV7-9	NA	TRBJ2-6	CASSLGRARVSGANVLTF	TGTGCCAGCAGCTTAGGGAGGGCCCGGGTTTCTGGGGCCAACGTCCTGACTTTC
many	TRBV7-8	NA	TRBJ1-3	CASSLASGAGNTIYF	TGTGCCAGCAGCTTAGCCTCAGGGGCTGGAAACACCATATATTTT
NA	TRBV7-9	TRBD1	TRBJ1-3	CASRTTTGNTIYF	TGTGCCAGCAGGACGACGACAGGGAACACCATATATTTT
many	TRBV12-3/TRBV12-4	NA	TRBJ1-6	CASSLLSGNSPLHF	TGTGCCAGCAGCTTACTCAGCGGGAATTCACCCCTCCACTTT
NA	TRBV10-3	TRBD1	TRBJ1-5	CAISARTGGNQPQHF	TGTGCCATCAGTGCCCGGACAGGAGGCAATCAGCCCCAGCATTTT
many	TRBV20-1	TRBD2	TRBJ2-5	CSARVGGPRETQYF	TGCAGTGCTAGAGTGGGAGGGCCACGGGAGACCCAGTACTTC
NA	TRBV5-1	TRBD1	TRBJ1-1	CASSSGTGTAFF	TGCGCCAGCAGTTCGGGGACAGGGACAGCTTTCTTT
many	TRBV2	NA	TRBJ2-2	CASSGGYRGGELFF	TGTGCCAGCAGTGGCGGCTACCGGGGCGGGGAGCTGTTTTTT
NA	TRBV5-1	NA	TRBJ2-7	CASSLVGVYEQYF	TGCGCCAGCAGCTTGGTGGGGGTCTACGAGCAGTACTTC
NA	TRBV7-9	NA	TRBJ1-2	CASSLVEGDGYGYTF	TGTGCCAGCAGCTTAGTGGAAGGGGATGGGTATGGCTACACCTTC
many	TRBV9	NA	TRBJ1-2	CASSETDRNYGYTF	TGTGCCAGCAGCGAGACGGACAGAAACTATGGCTACACCTTC
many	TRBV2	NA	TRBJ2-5	CASSVDSETQYF	TGTGCCAGCAGCGTGGACAGCGAGACCCAGTACTTC
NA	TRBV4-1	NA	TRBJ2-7	CASSQQWQGSYEQYF	TGCGCCAGCAGCCAACAGTGGCAGGGATCCTACGAGCAGTACTTC
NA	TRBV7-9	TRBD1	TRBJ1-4	CASIPGQGYEKLFF	TGTGCCAGCATTCCGGGACAGGGATATGAAAAACTGTTTTTT
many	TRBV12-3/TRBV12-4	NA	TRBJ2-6	CASSPPSGANVLTF	TGTGCCAGCAGCCCCCCCAGTGGGGCCAACGTCCTGACTTTC
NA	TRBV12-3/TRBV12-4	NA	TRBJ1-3	CASSPQGNHGNTIYF	TGTGCCAGCAGTCCCCAGGGCAACCACGGAAACACCATATATTTT
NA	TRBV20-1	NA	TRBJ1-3	CSADGGGSGNTIYF	TGCAGTGCCGACGGAGGGGGCTCTGGAAACACCATATATTTT
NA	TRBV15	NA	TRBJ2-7	CATSAPGYEQYF	TGTGCCACCTCCGCCCCGGGCTACGAGCAGTACTTC
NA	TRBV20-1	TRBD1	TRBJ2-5	CSAREWDRADVETQYF	TGCAGTGCTAGAGAGTGGGACAGGGCGGATGTCGAGACCCAGTACTTC
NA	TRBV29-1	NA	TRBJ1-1	CSVGDSGREAKPF	TGCAGCGTTGGGGATAGCGGGAGGGAAGCAAAACCCTTT
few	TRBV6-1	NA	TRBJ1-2	CASNLRAATHLYGYTF	TGTGCCAGCAACCTCCGGGCCGCCACTCACCTTTATGGCTACACCTTC
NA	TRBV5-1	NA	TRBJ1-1	CASKREGGSTEAFF	TGCGCCAGCAAAAGGGAGGGCGGGAGCACTGAAGCTTTCTTT
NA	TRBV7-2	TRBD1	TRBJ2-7	CASSHGQGSPYEQYF	TGTGCCAGCAGCCATGGACAGGGATCCCCCTACGAGCAGTACTTC
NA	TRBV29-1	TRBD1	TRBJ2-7	CSVAGTDRGGYEQYF	TGCAGCGTCGCCGGAACCGACAGGGGTGGGTACGAGCAGTACTTC
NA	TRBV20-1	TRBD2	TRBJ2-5	CSAGGDWQETQYF	TGCAGTGCTGGGGGGGACTGGCAAGAGACCCAGTACTTC
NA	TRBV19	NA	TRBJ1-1	CASSTGIGSAFF	TGTGCCAGTAGTACTGGGATCGGTTCAGCTTTCTTT
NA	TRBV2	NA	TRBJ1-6	CASSEWVAGPLHF	TGTGCCAGCAGTGAATGGGTGGCGGGACCCCTCCACTTT
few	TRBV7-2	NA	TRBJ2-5	CASSLSNQETQYF	TGTGCCAGCAGCTTATCAAATCAAGAGACCCAGTACTTC
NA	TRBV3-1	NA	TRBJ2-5	CASSHVGARETQYF	TGTGCCAGCAGCCACGTGGGGGCTCGGGAGACCCAGTACTTC
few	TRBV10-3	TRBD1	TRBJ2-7	CASRTGTGPYEQYF	TGTGCCAGCAGGACCGGGACAGGGCCCTACGAGCAGTACTTC
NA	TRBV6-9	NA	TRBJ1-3	CASSQDFSGGTSGNTIYF	TGTGCCAGCAGCCAAGATTTCAGCGGGGGGACCTCTGGAAACACCATATATTTT
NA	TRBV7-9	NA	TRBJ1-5	CASSFSPPRVYHPQHF	TGTGCCAGCAGTTTTTCCCCCCCCAGGGTGTATCACCCCCAGCATTTT
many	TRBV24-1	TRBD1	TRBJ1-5	CATSDPGQGGQPQHF	TGTGCCACCAGTGACCCCGGACAGGGTGGTCAGCCCCAGCATTTT
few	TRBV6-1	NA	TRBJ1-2	CASSRKDGNYTF	TGTGCCAGCAGTCGAAAGGACGGCAACTACACCTTC
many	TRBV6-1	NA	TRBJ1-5	CASSEHQPQHF	TGTGCCAGCAGTGAACATCAGCCCCAGCATTTT
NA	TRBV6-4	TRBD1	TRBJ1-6	CASSYSTGQGSSSYNSPLHF	TGTGCCAGCAGTTACTCGACGGGACAGGGGTCGAGCTCCTATAATTCACCCCTCCACTTT
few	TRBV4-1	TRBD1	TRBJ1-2	CASSDPRTGNYYGYTF	TGTGCCAGCAGTGACCCCCGGACAGGGAATTACTATGGCTACACCTTC
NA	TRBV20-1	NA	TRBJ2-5	CSARDPGKETQYF	TGCAGTGCTAGAGACCCGGGAAAAGAGACCCAGTACTTC
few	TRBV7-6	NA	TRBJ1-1	CASSLGGGAYTEAFF	TGTGCCAGCAGCTTAGGGGGGGGCGCCTACACTGAAGCTTTCTTT
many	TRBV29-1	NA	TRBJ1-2	CSVEDRAQGRGYTF	TGCAGCGTTGAAGATAGGGCCCAAGGGAGGGGCTACACCTTC